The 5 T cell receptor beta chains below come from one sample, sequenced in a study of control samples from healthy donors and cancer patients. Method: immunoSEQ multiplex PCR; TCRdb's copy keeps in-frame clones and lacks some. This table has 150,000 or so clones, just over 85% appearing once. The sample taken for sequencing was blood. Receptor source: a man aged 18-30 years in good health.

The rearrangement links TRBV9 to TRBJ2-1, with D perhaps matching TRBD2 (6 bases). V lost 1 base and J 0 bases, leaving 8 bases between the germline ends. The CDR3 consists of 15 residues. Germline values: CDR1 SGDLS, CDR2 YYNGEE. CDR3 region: CASSVWGGSYNEQFF. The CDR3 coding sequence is TGTGCCAGCAGCGTATGGGGAGGCTCCTACAATGAGCAGTTCTTC.

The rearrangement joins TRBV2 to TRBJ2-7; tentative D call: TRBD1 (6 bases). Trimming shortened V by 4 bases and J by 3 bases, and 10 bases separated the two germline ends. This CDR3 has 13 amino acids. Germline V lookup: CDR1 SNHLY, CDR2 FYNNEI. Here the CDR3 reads CASSGDTIYEQYF. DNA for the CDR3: TGTGCCAGCAGTGGGGACACCATCTACGAGCAGTACTTC.

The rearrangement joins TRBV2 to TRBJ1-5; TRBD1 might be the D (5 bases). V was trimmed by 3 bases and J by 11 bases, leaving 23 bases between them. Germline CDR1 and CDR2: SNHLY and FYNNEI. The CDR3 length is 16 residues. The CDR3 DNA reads TGTGCCAGCAGTGAGCAGAGCGGGACGGTAACTAGGTCCCAGCATTTT. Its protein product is CASSEQSGTVTRSQHF.

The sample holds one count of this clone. The CDR3 is CASSQASAFPYGYTF. The CDR3 bases are TGTGCCAGCAGCCAAGCCAGTGCATTCCCCTATGGCTACACCTTC. The chain carries TRBV14 and TRBJ1-2; D is unresolved. Germline CDR1 is SGHDN and CDR2 is FVKESK. Trimming removed 1 base at V and 4 bases at J, with 13 bases between. CDR3 length equals 15 residues.

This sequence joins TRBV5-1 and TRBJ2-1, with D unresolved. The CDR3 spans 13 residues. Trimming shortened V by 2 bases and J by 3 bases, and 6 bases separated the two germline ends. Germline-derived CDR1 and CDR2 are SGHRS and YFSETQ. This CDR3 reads CASSLHLYNEQFF. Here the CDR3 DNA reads TGCGCCAGCAGCTTACACCTCTACAATGAGCAGTTCTTC.